This is a list of T cell receptor beta chains from one sample in a study of OX40 agonist ivuxolimab in advanced cancers. Profiling relied on immunoSEQ multiplex PCR, and the TCRdb table lists in-frame clones only, not all of them. The top ten clones hold roughly 9.3% of a sample with under 95,000 clones, 91% of them seen once. The sequences come from CD4+ or CD8+ T cells sorted from blood, collected in a trial of the OX40 agonist ivuxolimab. The origin of the receptors is an adult with an advanced solid tumor such as melanoma, head and neck, liver or kidney cancer. CDR3s include the opening cysteine and the closing phenylalanine or tryptophan. Fields, in order: clone size, V gene, D gene, J gene, CDR3 DNA, CDR3 protein. D genes are given only for firm matches. Expanded clones are given a class, and other clones once, few, many or no size at all.

.	TRBV5-4	.	TRBJ1-3	TGTGCCAGCAGCTCCGACAGGTACTCTGGAAACACCATATATTTT	CASSSDRYSGNTIYF
.	TRBV27	.	TRBJ2-7	TGTGCCAGCAGTCCCAGCCCCTACGAGCAGTACTTC	CASSPSPYEQYF
.	TRBV6-5	TRBD2	TRBJ2-1	TGTGCCAGCAGTTACTCGGGGGCGGGAGGGCAGGGTGAGCAGTTCTTC	CASSYSGAGGQGEQFF
.	TRBV11-3	TRBD2	TRBJ2-5	TGTGCCAGCAGCTCCGGGACTACAGAGACCCAGTACTTC	CASSSGTTETQYF
.	TRBV9	.	TRBJ1-1	TGTGCCAGCAGCGTAGCCCTCCAGGACGAAGGTGAAGCTTTCTTT	CASSVALQDEGEAFF
.	TRBV19	.	TRBJ1-1	TGTGCCAGTAGTATCTCCGGGTTAAGTGAAGCTTTCTTT	CASSISGLSEAFF
.	TRBV6-1	.	TRBJ2-7	TGTGCCAGCAGTGAAGACAGGACGAGCTCCTACGAGCAGTACTTC	CASSEDRTSSYEQYF
.	TRBV27	.	TRBJ1-5	TGTGCCAGCAGTAGCGGGAGGCTTCGCCAGCCCCAGCATTTT	CASSSGRLRQPQHF
.	TRBV30	TRBD2	TRBJ2-7	TGTGCCTGGACCGCCGGGGCTGGCGGGAGGTACGAGCAGTACTTC	CAWTAGAGGRYEQYF
.	TRBV6-5	.	TRBJ2-7	TGTGCCAGCAGTTACGCCGGGACCTACGAGCAGTACTTC	CASSYAGTYEQYF
.	TRBV27	.	TRBJ2-3	TGTGCCAGCAGAACAGATAGCACAGATACGCAGTATTTT	CASRTDSTDTQYF
.	TRBV10-1	.	TRBJ2-1	TGCGCCAGCAGTGAGTCGGGGATTGAGCAGTTCTTC	CASSESGIEQFF
.	TRBV10-3	.	TRBJ1-2	TGTGCCATCAGTGAGTCGACAGATTATGGCTACACCTTC	CAISESTDYGYTF
.	TRBV7-9	.	TRBJ2-4	TGTGCCAGCAGCTTAGAAGGCGAGAAAAACATTCAGTACTTC	CASSLEGEKNIQYF
.	TRBV30	TRBD1	TRBJ1-2	TGTGCCTGGACCTCCCCGGGACAGGGTCCCTATGGCTACACCTTC	CAWTSPGQGPYGYTF
once	TRBV5-1	.	TRBJ2-3	TGCGCCAGCAGCGACCGGGGCCTTAGATTCACAGATACGCAGTATTTT	CASSDRGLRFTDTQYF
.	TRBV4-1	.	TRBJ1-1	TGCGCCAGCAGGGGGGATCGGAACACTGAAGCCTTCTTT	CASRGDRNTEAFF
.	TRBV5-4	.	TRBJ2-7	TGTGCCAGCAGCTCCAGGACCGCAGGGGGGAAGTACGAGCAGTACTTC	CASSSRTAGGKYEQYF
.	TRBV6-5	.	TRBJ1-3	TGTGCCAGCAGTTACTCCTACGTAGACTCTGGAAACACCATATATTTT	CASSYSYVDSGNTIYF
once	TRBV29-1	TRBD2	TRBJ2-7	TGCAGCGTCCCCGCCATGAGCGGGAGCCTGGAACAGCAGTGCTTC	CSVPAMSGSLEQQCF
.	TRBV7-9	.	TRBJ2-1	TGTGCCAGCAGCCCAGGAGAAGGATTTTACAATGAGCAGTTCTTC	CASSPGEGFYNEQFF
.	TRBV19	TRBD1	TRBJ1-5	TGTGCCAGTACCAAGGGGGCCGGGCGGGATAGCAATCAGCCCCAGCATTTT	CASTKGAGRDSNQPQHF
.	TRBV4-1	.	TRBJ2-3	TGCGCCAGCAGCGAGAGAGGGGTGCCCTTGGACACAGATACGCAGTATTTT	CASSERGVPLDTDTQYF
.	TRBV19	.	TRBJ2-3	TGTGCCAGTAGACGGGGAGATACGCAGTATTTT	CASRRGDTQYF
.	TRBV5-1	.	TRBJ2-5	TGCGCCAGCAGCGGGGGTGAGGGGGAGACCCAGTACTTC	CASSGGEGETQYF
.	TRBV5-6	.	TRBJ1-2	TGTGCCAGCAGCTCCGGACCCGAGGGCTACACCTTC	CASSSGPEGYTF
.	TRBV6-5	TRBD1	TRBJ1-3	TGTGCCACCAGGGGGTGGGGAAACACCATATATTTT	CATRGWGNTIYF
.	TRBV6-6	TRBD1	TRBJ2-7	TGTGCCAGCAGTTACTTACAGGGGGCTTACGAGCAGTACTTC	CASSYLQGAYEQYF
.	TRBV7-2	.	TRBJ1-3	TGTGCCAGCAGGCAGGGGAGCTCTGGAAACACCATATATTTT	CASRQGSSGNTIYF